These 22 T cell receptor beta chains share one sample of origin, sequenced in a study of breast tumors, draining lymph nodes, adjacent tissues. Samples came from axillary lymph nodes draining the breast cancer. TCRdb passed the multiplex PCR reads through MiXCR, listing each CDR3 protein once. Among about 200,000 distinct CDR3 sequences listed, around 35% were seen once. The specimen was axillary lymph node tissue. The receptors shown here come from a female donor with breast cancer. Some clones in this sample may be carry-over from other donors' samples.

This clonotype appeared many times. This sequence joins TRBV19 and TRBJ2-1; 12 bases agree with TRBD2. The CDR3 runs 16 residues. Looked up from germline, CDR1 is LNHDA and CDR2 is SQIVND (reference sequence). The junction had 7 bases not matched to a gene; V was cut back by 8 bases and J by 2 bases. For the CDR3, the DNA is TGTGCCAGTCTACCGACTAGCGGGAGAGCCTACAATGAGCAGTTCTTC. It yields the protein CASLPTSGRAYNEQFF.

In regard to this clonotype: One junction end does not reproduce the germline sequence, and a read error may be involved. The rearrangement joins TRBV4-1 to TRBJ2-1; the match to TRBD2 covers 7 bases. The germline gives CDR1 MGHRA, CDR2 YSYEKL. The CDR3 extends over 17 amino acids. CDR3 residues: CASGQDWSGGGGIEQFF. The CDR3 DNA sequence: TGCGCCAGCGGCCAAGATTGGAGCGGCGGGGGAGGAATTGAGCAGTTCTTC.

Concerning this clonotype itself: One junction end disagrees with the germline gene, perhaps due to a read error. The chain is built from TRBV6-6 and TRBJ1-3; 8 nucleotides line up with TRBD1. Germline V gives CDR1 MNHNY, CDR2 SVGAGI (reference sequence). This CDR3 spans 17 amino acids. The CDR3 nucleotides read TGTGCCAGCAGGGAGGACAGGGCCGGGGGGGAGGGAAACACCATATACTTT. As protein: CASREDRAGGEGNTIYF.

This clonotype appeared a few times. This chain uses TRBV18 with TRBJ2-1; 9 bases line up with TRBD1. The CDR3 length is 15 residues. The ends lost 3 bases at V and 7 bases at J; junction bases unmatched: 7. CDR1 KGHSH and CDR2 LQKENI come from the germline V gene. The CDR3 reads CASSPPGQGRNEQFF. CDR3 nucleotides: TGTGCCAGCTCACCGCCGGGACAGGGAAGGAATGAGCAGTTCTTC.

This rearrangement joins TRBV7-2 to TRBJ2-2; 12 bases agree with TRBD2. The germline CDR1 and CDR2 sequences are SGHTA and FQGNSA. J gave up 4 bases and V 1 base, and 7 bases lay outside the gene matches. This CDR3 region has 18 residues. CDR3 amino acids: CASSLGTSGGSFTGELFF. The DNA for the CDR3 is TGTGCCAGCAGCTTAGGTACTAGCGGGGGGTCGTTCACCGGGGAGCTGTTTTTT.

The CDR3 reads CSAITSGKVNEQYF. In DNA form, the CDR3 reads TGCAGTGCTATAACTAGCGGTAAGGTCAATGAGCAGTATTTT. The gene calls are TRBV20-1 and TRBJ2-3; 8 bases line up with TRBD2. J was trimmed by 11 bases and V by 4 bases; bases with no gene match: 14. This CDR3 is built from 14 residues. Germline V CDR1 and CDR2: DFQATT, SNEGSKA (reference sequence).

V usage is TRBV7-9 and J usage is TRBJ2-1; TRBD1 agrees at 9 bases. This CDR3 contains 12 residues. Germline CDR1 reads SEHNR; CDR2 reads FQNEAQ (reference sequence). Trimming took 8 bases from V and 7 from J; bases not matched to a gene: 3. CDR3 loop: CASGTGSNEQFF. The DNA for the CDR3 is TGTGCCAGCGGGACAGGGAGTAATGAGCAGTTCTTC.

This chain uses TRBV28 with TRBJ1-2; TRBD1 matches 10 bases. Trimming at V came to 7 bases and at J to 4 bases, leaving 18 bases not matched to a gene. The CDR3 runs to 18 residues. CDR1 MDHEN and CDR2 SYDVKM come from the germline V gene. CDR3 sequence (DNA): TGTGCCAGCACAGCGCCGGGACAGGGGCGGATATGGGGCTATGGCTACACCTTC. Protein product: CASTAPGQGRIWGYGYTF.

This clonotype was counted between two and nine times. This sequence joins TRBV20-1 and TRBJ2-3, with 7 bases fitting TRBD2. Germline V CDR1 and CDR2: DFQATT, SNEGSKA (reference sequence). CDR3 length equals 15 residues. V dropped 0 bases and J dropped 3; count of bases not matched to a gene: 6. CDR3 nucleotide sequence: TGCAGTGCTAGAGATGGTGGACTAGTAACAGATACGCAGTATTTT. It codes for CSARDGGLVTDTQYF.

This clonotype occurred many times. The chain uses TRBV6-6 and TRBJ2-7; 8 bases agree with TRBD1. Per the germline V gene, CDR1 is MNHNY and CDR2 is SVGAGI (reference sequence). V trimming: 5 bases; J trimming: 3 bases; junction bases outside the gene matches: 9. The CDR3 extends over 15 amino acids. CDR3 residues: CASSNVGQGGYEQYF. The CDR3 nucleotides are TGTGCCAGCAGTAACGTCGGACAGGGAGGCTACGAGCAGTACTTC.

This clonotype has a count of ten or more. The rearrangement links TRBV2 to TRBJ2-5, with 7 bases that match TRBD1. CDR1 SNHLY and CDR2 FYNNEI come from the germline V gene. The CDR3 extends over 14 amino acids. The V and J ends lost 5 bases and 1 base, in that order; junction bases with no gene match: 4. Written as DNA, the CDR3 is TGTGCCAGCAGTAAGGGACAGATCCAAGAGACCCAGTACTTC. This sequence encodes CASSKGQIQETQYF.

The J gene is TRBJ1-1, the V gene TRBV12-3 or TRBV12-4, with D unclear. This CDR3 comprises 16 residues. The V end lost 1 base, the J end lost 3 bases, and 15 bases lay between the germline ends. CDR3 nucleotide sequence: TGTGCCAGCAGTTTAGAGGTTGGCAGGTTATACACTGAAGCTTTCTTT. Translation: CASSLEVGRLYTEAFF.

This clonotype was detected many times. The V gene is TRBV11-3, the J gene TRBJ2-3; D is ambiguous. Germline values: CDR1 SGHNT, CDR2 YENEEA. There are 14 residues in the CDR3. Trimming cost V 2 bases and J 2 bases, with 8 bases left between them. The CDR3 coding sequence is TGTGCCAGCAGCTTATGGCCCAACACAGATACGCAGTATTTT. Translation gives CASSLWPNTDTQYF.

This clonotype came up many times. This chain joins TRBV12-5 and TRBJ1-6, with no clear D. The CDR3 runs 15 residues. Per the germline V gene, CDR1 is LGHNT and CDR2 is FRNRAP. V lost 1 base and J lost 6, with 10 bases in between. The CDR3 bases are TGTGCTAGTGGTTTGGACCTCAGCATTAATTCACCCCTCCACTTT. Protein product: CASGLDLSINSPLHF.

This clonotype was counted at least ten times. This chain links TRBV11-2 with TRBJ1-2; possibly TRBD1 for D (5 bases). This CDR3 is built from 15 residues. In germline, CDR1 is SGHAT, CDR2 FQNNGV. V shed 6 bases and J shed 7 bases, with 21 bases lying between them. DNA of the CDR3: TGTGCCAGCAGGGCTCTGAGAGGGGAAATCGGTGGCTACACCTTC. It yields the protein CASRALRGEIGGYTF.

At least ten counts were recorded for this clonotype. This chain joins TRBV4-1 and TRBJ1-4; D possibly corresponds to TRBD1 (5 bases). The CDR3 length is 14 residues. The germline V gene has CDR1 MGHRA and CDR2 YSYEKL. Between the trimmed V and J ends, which lost 2 bases and 8 bases, there was a span of 12 bases. CDR3 nucleotide sequence: TGCGCCAGCAGCCAATCCGGGGGAGGGGAAAAACTGTTTTTT. Protein sequence: CASSQSGGGEKLFF.

This clonotype was picked up one time. This chain links TRBV10-3 with TRBJ2-5; TRBD1 aligns across 10 bases. CDR1 ENHRY and CDR2 SYGVKD come from the germline V gene. Trimming took 5 bases from V and 4 from J; bases not matched to a gene: 1. The CDR3 length is 13 residues. The DNA of the CDR3 is TGTGCCATCAGTTGGACAGGGGGAGAGACCCAGTACTTC. This translates into CAISWTGGETQYF.

At least ten counts were recorded for this clonotype. V is TRBV11-3 and J is TRBJ2-7, with TRBD1 as a possible D gene (5 bases). From germline, CDR1 is SGHNT and CDR2 YENEEA. The V gene lost 5 bases and the J gene lost 3 bases, with 8 bases spanning the gap. CDR3 length: 12 amino acids. CDR3 loop: CASSGDSYEQYF. As DNA, the CDR3 is TGTGCCAGCAGCGGAGACAGCTACGAGCAGTACTTC.

Many counts were recorded for this clonotype. V is TRBV19 and J is TRBJ2-7, with TRBD1 matching 7 bases. The CDR3 sequence is 15 residues long. J gave up 0 bases and V 6 bases, and 8 bases lay outside the gene matches. Germline assignment: CDR1 LNHDA and CDR2 SQIVND (reference sequence). The CDR3 loop reads CASRKGQDISYEQYF. In DNA form, the CDR3 reads TGTGCCAGTAGGAAAGGACAGGATATCTCCTACGAGCAGTACTTC.

This clonotype was counted ten times or more. V gene TRBV6-4 combines with J gene TRBJ2-1; D not certain. The germline V gene has CDR1 MRHNA and CDR2 SNTAGT. This CDR3 spans 15 amino acids. V lost 3 bases and J 4 bases, leaving 13 bases between the germline ends. This chain's CDR3 is CASSEDSTRYNEQFF. CDR3 in DNA: TGTGCCAGCAGTGAAGACTCCACCCGATACAATGAGCAGTTCTTC.

This clonotype was counted many times. The V and J genes are TRBV2 and TRBJ1-6, with TRBD1 identical over 8 bases. CDR3 length equals 15 residues. Germline CDR1 reads SNHLY; CDR2 reads FYNNEI. J gave up 3 bases and V 7 bases, and 5 bases lay outside the gene matches. The CDR3: CASIRDRGYNSPLHF. The CDR3 DNA follows: TGTGCCAGCATCAGAGACAGGGGCTATAATTCACCCCTCCACTTT.

This clonotype was counted between two and nine times. The chain links TRBV18 to TRBJ1-5; no definite D call. The CDR3 loop spans 14 amino acids. V lost 3 bases to trimming and J lost 3 bases, with 9 bases between them. Germline V gives CDR1 KGHSH, CDR2 LQKENI. The CDR3 is CASSPGPHNQPQHF. The CDR3 DNA sequence: TGTGCCAGCTCACCGGGCCCCCACAATCAGCCCCAGCATTTT.